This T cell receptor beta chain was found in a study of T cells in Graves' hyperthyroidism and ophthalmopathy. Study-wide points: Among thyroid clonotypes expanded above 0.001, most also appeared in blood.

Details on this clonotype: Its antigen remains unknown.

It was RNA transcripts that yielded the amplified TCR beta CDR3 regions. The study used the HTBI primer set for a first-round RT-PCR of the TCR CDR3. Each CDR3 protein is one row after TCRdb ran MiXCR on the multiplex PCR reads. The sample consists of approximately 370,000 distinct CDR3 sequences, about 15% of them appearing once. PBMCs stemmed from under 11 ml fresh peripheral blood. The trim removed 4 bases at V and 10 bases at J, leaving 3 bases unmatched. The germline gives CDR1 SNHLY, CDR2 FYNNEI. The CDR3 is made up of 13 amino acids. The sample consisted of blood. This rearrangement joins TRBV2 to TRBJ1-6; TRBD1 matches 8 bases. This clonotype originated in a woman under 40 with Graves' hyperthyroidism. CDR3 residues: CASSGQGNSPLHF. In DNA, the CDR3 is TGTGCCAGCAGTGGACAGGGGAACTCACCCCTCCACTTT.